The present entry profiles one T cell receptor beta chain with its context. Use of 60 Vbeta and 13 Jbeta primers characterized the PCR. Sequencing used immunoSEQ multiplex PCR; TCRdb keeps in-frame clones, though not all of them. This sample's table has around 88,000 clones. Germline V CDR1 and CDR2: MGHRA, YSYEKL. The J segment lost 4 bases and the V segment lost 2 bases, leaving 10 bases of the junction unmatched. There are 17 residues in the CDR3. This specimen comes from a study of cytomegalovirus exposure and HLA in healthy donors. The J gene is TRBJ2-3, the V gene TRBV4-1; 9 bases are a match to TRBD2. The sequencing sample was made of PBMCs. The receptor was isolated from a girl under 18 in good health and CMV-seropositive. This CDR3 reads CASSQIGTSWFADTQYF. CDR3 coding DNA: TGCGCCAGCAGCCAAATCGGGACTAGCTGGTTCGCAGATACGCAGTATTTT.